Listed below are T cell receptor beta chains from one sample, sequenced in a study of blood T cell repertoires in COVID-19. Some clones are missing from TCRdb's copy, which holds only in-frame ones; the method was immunoSEQ multiplex PCR. The sample consists of 130,000 to 150,000 clones, around four fifths of them appearing once. The sample consisted of PBMCs or T cells enriched from blood (not recorded which). The receptors here all came from a woman aged 40 to 55 who had recovered from COVID-19. CDR3s include the opening cysteine and the closing phenylalanine or tryptophan. Each record gives: J gene, V gene, CDR3 protein.

TRBJ2-1	TRBV5-4	CASSLVAGDNEQFF
TRBJ2-7	TRBV19	CASSISLAREQYF
TRBJ1-5	TRBV2	CASSEEGQENQPQHF
TRBJ1-5	TRBV19	CASSTIQTGSRQPQHF
TRBJ1-2	TRBV12-3/TRBV12-4	CASHLGGGYGYTF
TRBJ2-1	TRBV19	CASSSGLLGNNEQFF
TRBJ2-7	TRBV2	CASSGTGVYEQYF
TRBJ2-5	TRBV10-1	CASSESAVETQYF
TRBJ1-5	TRBV3-1/TRBV3-2	CASSMGGNQPQHF
TRBJ2-7	TRBV29-1	CSVRQGGTYEQYF
TRBJ1-1	TRBV11-2	CASSLTGEGTEAFF
TRBJ2-7	TRBV27	CASSSLWDRGTSYEQYF
TRBJ1-6	TRBV5-1	CASRPDSRSYNSPLHF
TRBJ1-1	TRBV29-1	CSVSKGTLDTEAFF
TRBJ1-1	TRBV7-3	CASSLTGQGAGTEAFF
TRBJ1-2	TRBV27	CATRGQRGYTF
TRBJ2-1	TRBV9	CASRGQGAFDEQFF
TRBJ1-1	TRBV3-1/TRBV3-2	CASSQGAGTMNTEAFF
TRBJ2-7	TRBV5-1	CASSEGQGLSYEQYF
TRBJ1-3	TRBV5-5	CASSLRGSRSGNTIYF
TRBJ1-5	TRBV18	CASSPQGNQPQHF
TRBJ2-1	TRBV7-8	CASSLEPRGEQFF
TRBJ1-3	TRBV5-1	CASRGENTIYF
TRBJ2-2	TRBV30	CAWSSPAGELFF
TRBJ1-5	TRBV5-1	CASSGFGQSNQPQHF
TRBJ1-5	TRBV30	CAWSVGTTWDQPQHF
TRBJ2-2	TRBV25-1	CASSAGGELFF
TRBJ2-3	TRBV10-1	CASSYFAVTDTQYF
TRBJ2-4	TRBV6-1	CASSEGSGGKNIQYF
TRBJ2-7	TRBV27	CASSLSRGEQYF
TRBJ2-1	TRBV27	CASSFQGATYNEQFF
TRBJ1-3	TRBV6-5	CASSTPQVSGNTIYF
TRBJ1-2	TRBV15	CATSRDTGGYGYTF